This T cell receptor beta chain originates from a study of blood T cell repertoires in COVID-19. Study in general: Italy, Spain and the United States were the sources of the convalescent and acute COVID-19 samples. Sources were T cells, B-cell-depleted T cells, or PBMCs; the material itself was cDNA or gDNA.

TCRdb's copy holds only in-frame clones and misses some; the assay was immunoSEQ multiplex PCR. The repertoire consists of under 50,000 clones, with roughly 91% occurring once and the leading ten covering about a tenth. V was trimmed by 5 bases and J by 1 base, leaving 17 bases between them. The CDR3 loop spans 16 amino acids. In germline, CDR1 is PRHDT, CDR2 FYEKMQ (reference sequence). This receptor was obtained from a man aged 50 to 59 with active COVID-19. Material: peripheral blood. V is TRBV13 and J is TRBJ2-5, with a weak D call TRBD2 (6 bases). In DNA form, the CDR3 reads TGTGCCAGCAGCCCATTAGGAACGGGACTCCAAGAGACCCAGTACTTC. Residues: CASSPLGTGLQETQYF.